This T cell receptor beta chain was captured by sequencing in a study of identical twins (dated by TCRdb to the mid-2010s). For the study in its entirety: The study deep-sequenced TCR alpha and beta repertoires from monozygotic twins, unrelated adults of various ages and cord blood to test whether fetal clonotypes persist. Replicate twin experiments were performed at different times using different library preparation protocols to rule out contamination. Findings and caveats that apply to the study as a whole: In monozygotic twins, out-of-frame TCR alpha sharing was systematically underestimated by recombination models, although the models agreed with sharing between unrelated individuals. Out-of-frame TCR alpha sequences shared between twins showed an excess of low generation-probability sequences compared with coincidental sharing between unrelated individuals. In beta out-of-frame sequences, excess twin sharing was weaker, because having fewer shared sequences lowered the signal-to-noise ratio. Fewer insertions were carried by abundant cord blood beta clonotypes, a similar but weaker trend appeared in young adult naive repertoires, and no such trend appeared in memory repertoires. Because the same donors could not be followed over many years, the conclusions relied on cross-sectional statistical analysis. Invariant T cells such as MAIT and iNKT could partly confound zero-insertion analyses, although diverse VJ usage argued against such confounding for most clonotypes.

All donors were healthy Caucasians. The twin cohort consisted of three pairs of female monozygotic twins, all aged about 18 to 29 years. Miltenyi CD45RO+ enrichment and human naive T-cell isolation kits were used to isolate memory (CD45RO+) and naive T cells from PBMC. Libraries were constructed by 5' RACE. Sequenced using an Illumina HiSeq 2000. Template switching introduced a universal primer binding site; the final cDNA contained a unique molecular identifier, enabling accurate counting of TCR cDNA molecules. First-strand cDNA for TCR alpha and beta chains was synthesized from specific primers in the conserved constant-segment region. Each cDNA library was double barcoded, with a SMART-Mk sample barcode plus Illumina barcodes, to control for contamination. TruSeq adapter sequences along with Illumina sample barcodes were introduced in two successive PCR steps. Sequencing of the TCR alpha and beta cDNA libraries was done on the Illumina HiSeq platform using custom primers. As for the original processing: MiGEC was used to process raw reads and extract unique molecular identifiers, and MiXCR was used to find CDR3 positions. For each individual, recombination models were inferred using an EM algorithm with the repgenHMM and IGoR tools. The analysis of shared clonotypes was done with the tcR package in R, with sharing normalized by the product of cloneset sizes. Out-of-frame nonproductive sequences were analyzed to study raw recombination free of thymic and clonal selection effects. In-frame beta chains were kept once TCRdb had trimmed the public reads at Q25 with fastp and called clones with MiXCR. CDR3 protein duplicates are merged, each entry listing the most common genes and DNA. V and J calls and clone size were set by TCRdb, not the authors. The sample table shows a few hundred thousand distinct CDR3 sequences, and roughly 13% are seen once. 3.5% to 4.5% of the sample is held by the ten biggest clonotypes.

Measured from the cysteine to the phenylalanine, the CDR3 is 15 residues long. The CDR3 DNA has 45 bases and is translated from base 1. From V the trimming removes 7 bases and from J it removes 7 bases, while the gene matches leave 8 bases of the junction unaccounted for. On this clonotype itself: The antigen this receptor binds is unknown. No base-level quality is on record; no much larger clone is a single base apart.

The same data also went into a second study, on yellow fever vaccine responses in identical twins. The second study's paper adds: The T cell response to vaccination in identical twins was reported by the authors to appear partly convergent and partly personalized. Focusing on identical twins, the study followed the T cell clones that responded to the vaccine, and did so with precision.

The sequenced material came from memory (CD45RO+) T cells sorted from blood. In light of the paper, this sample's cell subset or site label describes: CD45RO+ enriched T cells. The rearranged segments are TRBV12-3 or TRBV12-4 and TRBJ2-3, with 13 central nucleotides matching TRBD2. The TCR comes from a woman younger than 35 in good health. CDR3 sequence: CASILLAGGTYTQYF. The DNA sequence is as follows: TGTGCCAGCATTCTACTAGCGGGAGGGACGTATACGCAGTATTTT.